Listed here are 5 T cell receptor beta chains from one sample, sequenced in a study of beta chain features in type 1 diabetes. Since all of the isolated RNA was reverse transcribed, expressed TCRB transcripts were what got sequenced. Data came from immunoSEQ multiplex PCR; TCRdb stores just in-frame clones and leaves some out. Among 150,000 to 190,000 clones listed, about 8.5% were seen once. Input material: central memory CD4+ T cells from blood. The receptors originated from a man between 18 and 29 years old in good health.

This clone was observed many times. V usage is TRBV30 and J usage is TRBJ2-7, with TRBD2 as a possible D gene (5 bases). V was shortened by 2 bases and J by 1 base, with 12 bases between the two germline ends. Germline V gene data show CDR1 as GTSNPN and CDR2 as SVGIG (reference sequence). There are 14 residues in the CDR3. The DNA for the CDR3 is TGTGCCTGGAGTCAACTCGGGATATCCTACGAGCAGTACTTC. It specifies CAWSQLGISYEQYF.

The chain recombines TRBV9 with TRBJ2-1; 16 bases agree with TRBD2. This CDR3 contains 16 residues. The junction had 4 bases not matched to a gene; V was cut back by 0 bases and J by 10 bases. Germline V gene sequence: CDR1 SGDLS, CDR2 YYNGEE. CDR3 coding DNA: TGTGCCAGCAGCGTAGAGGGACTAGCGGGGGGGCGGGAGCAGTTCTTC. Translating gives CASSVEGLAGGREQFF.

DNA for the CDR3: TGTGCCAGCAGCTTAGACGGGACAGAAAATGAAAAACTGTTTTTT. It translates to CASSLDGTENEKLFF. This chain joins TRBV7-2 and TRBJ1-4; 7 nucleotides align to TRBD1. Germline V gene lookup returns CDR1 SGHTA and CDR2 FQGNSA. The CDR3 extends over 15 amino acids. The V segment lost 1 base and the J segment 5 bases; nucleotides outside the gene matches: 4.

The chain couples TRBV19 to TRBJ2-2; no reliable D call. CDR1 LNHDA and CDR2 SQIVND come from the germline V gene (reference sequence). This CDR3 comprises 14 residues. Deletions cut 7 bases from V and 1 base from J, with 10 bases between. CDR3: CASIKRQNTGELFF. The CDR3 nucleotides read TGTGCCAGTATCAAGCGCCAGAACACCGGGGAGCTGTTTTTT.

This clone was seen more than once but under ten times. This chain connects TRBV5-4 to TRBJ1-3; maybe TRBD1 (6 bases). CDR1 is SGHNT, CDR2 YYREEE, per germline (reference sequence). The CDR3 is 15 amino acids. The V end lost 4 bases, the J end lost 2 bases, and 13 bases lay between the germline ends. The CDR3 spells CASSLQGPPGNTIYF. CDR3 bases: TGTGCCAGCAGCCTACAGGGTCCCCCTGGAAACACCATATATTTT.